The entry below gives a single TCR beta chain sequence along with its context. Its antigen is still unknown. This sample stems from a study of somatic mutations in cytotoxic T cells in rheumatoid arthritis. CDR3 size: 15 residues. Between the trimmed V and J ends, which lost 1 base and 9 bases, there was a span of 13 bases. Germline assignment: CDR1 LNHDA and CDR2 SQIVND (reference sequence). Findings of the study overall: A single CD8+ clone exceeded 20% of CD8+ cells in about an eighth of the roughly 60 patients. Antigens recognized by the expanded CD8+ clones were unknown. Age was associated with higher CD8+ clonality in rheumatoid arthritis patients, not in healthy controls.

Only in-frame clones appear in the TCRdb table, and some are missing; sequencing was by immunoSEQ multiplex PCR. The repertoire has about 14,000 clones, about three quarters of them found once; the top ten carry less than 20%. Sequencing input: CD8+ T cells sorted from blood. The rearrangement joins TRBV19 to TRBJ1-6, with D possibly being TRBD1 (5 bases). This receptor was obtained from an adult with rheumatoid arthritis. CDR3 loop: CASSIGGTSRSPLHF. CDR3 sequence (DNA): TGTGCCAGTAGTATAGGGGGGACCTCACGTTCACCCCTCCACTTT.